This TCR beta chain stems from a study of T cells in Graves' hyperthyroidism and ophthalmopathy. RNA transcripts gave rise to amplified TCR beta CDR3 regions. The HTBI primer set was used in a first-round RT-PCR of the TCR CDR3. A single record per CDR3 protein comes from TCRdb applying MiXCR to the multiplex PCR reads. This table holds hundreds of thousands of distinct CDR3 sequences, around 16% found once. The CDR3 sequence is 14 residues long. Germline CDR1 and CDR2: SGHDT and YYEEEE. The V end was cut by 0 bases, the J end by 3 bases, with 7 bases between. This clonotype was counted at least ten times. The hyperthyroidism patients had all been newly diagnosed, and their disease duration was under 2 months. Their ages ranged from 18 to 65 years.

The chain joins TRBV5-6 to TRBJ2-1; D is undetermined. This receptor was obtained from a woman in her thirties with Graves' hyperthyroidism. Sequencing used blood. The CDR3 loop is CASSLGQVYNEQFF. CDR3 nucleotides: TGTGCCAGCAGCTTGGGGCAAGTCTACAATGAGCAGTTCTTC.